This T cell receptor beta chain is drawn from a study of cytomegalovirus exposure and HLA in healthy donors. Concerning this clone itself: Its ends do not fully match the called genes, so a read error is possible.

The CDR3 extends over 15 amino acids. Germline V gives CDR1 SSHAT, CDR2 FNYEAQ (reference sequence). The PCR had 60 Vbeta and 13 Jbeta primers. The table came from immunoSEQ multiplex PCR; TCRdb's copy has only in-frame clones and leaves some out. The data hold roughly 200,000 clones, with 70% to 85% observed a single time. Sample: PBMCs. This rearrangement joins TRBV7-7 to TRBJ1-6; D perhaps matches TRBD1 (6 bases). The clonotype comes from a woman aged 40 to 50 in good health and CMV-seronegative. The CDR3 reads CASSPIPGGLAPLHF. CDR3 DNA sequence: TGTGCTAGCAGCCCTATTCCGGGGGGCCTGGCACCCCTCCACTTT.